The 26 T cell receptor beta chains presented below share a single source sample, sequenced in a study of Ad26.COV2.S vaccination and SARS-CoV-2 variants. Clones were sequenced by immunoSEQ multiplex PCR, and TCRdb holds only the in-frame ones, with some missing. This sample has roughly 680,000 clones, with approximately 88% found just once. The sample's treatment: some 20 received Ad26.COV2.S at low or high dose, single or two shots; about five received placebo; per-sample allocation not given. Each sample was drawn 63 days after the first injection (of vaccine or placebo). The material sequenced was peripheral blood, taken in a trial of Ad26.COV2.S vaccine versus placebo. The source is a person between 18 and 60 years old who received the Ad26.COV2.S COVID-19 vaccine or a placebo.

The sample holds a few counts of this clone. V gene TRBV7-2 combines with J gene TRBJ1-1; D is unclear. The germline CDR1 and CDR2 sequences are SGHTA and FQGNSA. Trimming stripped 5 bases from V and 5 bases from J, with 12 bases between. CDR3 length: 13 residues. The DNA of the CDR3 is TGTGCCAGCAGCGCAGCACGGGAAACTGAAGCTTTCTTT. It translates to CASSAARETEAFF. Based on the CDR3 plus reference TRBV7-2 and TRBJ1-1, the full variable domain is GAGVSQSPSNKVTEKGKDVELRCDPISGHTALYWYRQSLGQGLEFLIYFQGNSAPDKSGLPSDRFSAERTGGSVSTLTIQRTQQEDSAVYLCASSAARETEAFFGQGTRLTVV.

This clone was recorded once. This rearrangement joins TRBV6-5 to TRBJ2-2, with D possibly matching TRBD1 (6 bases). Germline CDR1 is MNHEY and CDR2 is SVGAGI. V lost 5 bases, J lost 1 base, and 11 bases lay in between. This CDR3 comprises 15 residues. CDR3 residues: CASSRMDRNTGELFF. CDR3 nucleotides: TGTGCCAGCAGTCGGATGGACAGGAACACCGGGGAGCTGTTTTTT.

V gene TRBV4-2 combines with J gene TRBJ2-5, with a possible D match to TRBD2 (7 bases). Germline V CDR1 and CDR2: LGHNA, YNFKEQ. The germline V and J ends were trimmed by 1 base and 1 base, with 22 bases remaining between them. The CDR3 is made up of 19 amino acids. The CDR3 sequence: CASSQGQRSAGAFQETQYF. The CDR3 nucleotides are TGTGCCAGCAGCCAAGGACAGCGTTCTGCGGGGGCTTTCCAAGAGACCCAGTACTTC.

The chain carries TRBV6-6 and TRBJ2-7; tentatively, D is TRBD2 (6 bases). The V and J ends lost 6 bases and 2 bases respectively, with 11 bases between them. Germline-derived CDR1 and CDR2 are MNHNY and SVGAGI (reference sequence). There are 13 residues in the CDR3. DNA of the CDR3: TGTGCCAGCAGCCAGGGCGGGGCCTACGAGCAGTACTTC. Translated: CASSQGGAYEQYF.

The chain combines TRBV6-1 with TRBJ2-3; perhaps TRBD2 as D (6 bases). V shed 4 bases and J shed 1 base, with 15 bases lying between them. The CDR3 covers 16 residues. Germline loops: CDR1 MNHNS, CDR2 SASEGT. In DNA form, the CDR3 reads TGTGCCAGCAGTGTGGGGGGACCCAGAGGCACAGATACGCAGTATTTT. Translated, it gives CASSVGGPRGTDTQYF.

The rearrangement links TRBV10-2 to TRBJ1-2; D might be TRBD1 (6 bases). This CDR3 is built from 14 residues. Looked up from germline, CDR1 is WSHSY and CDR2 is SAAADI. Trimming stripped 7 bases from V and 2 bases from J, with 14 bases between. The CDR3 nucleotides read TGCGCCAGCAACCCGGGGGCTTTCAACTATGGCTACACCTTC. Its translation: CASNPGAFNYGYTF.

CDR3 nucleotides: TGTGCCTGGAGTGTACTCGGGGGTTCTGACAATGAGCAGTTCTTC. As protein: CAWSVLGGSDNEQFF. The rearrangement links TRBV30 to TRBJ2-1, with D perhaps matching TRBD2 (6 bases). Trimming cost V 0 bases and J 5 bases, with 14 bases left between them. The germline V gene encodes CDR1 GTSNPN and CDR2 SVGIG (reference sequence). CDR3 size: 15 residues.

The chain joins TRBV5-5 to TRBJ2-2, with 8 positions matching TRBD1. The ends lost 0 bases at V and 2 bases at J; junction bases unmatched: 6. Germline V gene data show CDR1 as SGHKS and CDR2 as YYEKEE (reference sequence). There are 17 residues in the CDR3. CDR3 DNA sequence: TGTGCCAGCAGCTTGGCCGCCAGGGGGCCAAACACCGGGGAGCTGTTTTTT. Translation: CASSLAARGPNTGELFF.

Notes on this clone: One end of the junction does not line up with germline, which may come from a read error. The CDR3 DNA reads TGTGCCAGCAGCCCCCCATTGAGCGGTGCCACAAATACGCAGTATTTT. Translated, it gives CASSPPLSGATNTQYF. This rearrangement joins TRBV7-6 to TRBJ2-3; tentatively, D is TRBD2 (5 bases). The CDR3 is 16 residues long. The V gene's germline CDR1 is SGHVS and CDR2 FNYEAQ.

This clone appeared once. The chain uses TRBV7-9 and TRBJ2-5; D call uncertain. V gave up 5 bases and J gave up 5 bases, with 12 bases separating them. Germline V gene lookup returns CDR1 SEHNR and CDR2 FQNEAQ (reference sequence). This CDR3 spans 13 amino acids. The CDR3 sequence is CASSNLYAETQYF. The CDR3 DNA sequence: TGTGCCAGCAGCAATTTGTACGCCGAGACCCAGTACTTC.

DNA of the CDR3: TGCGCCAGCAGCTTGGACAACTACGAGCAGTACTTC. Protein product: CASSLDNYEQYF. The chain employs TRBV5-1 and TRBJ2-7, with unresolved D. CDR1 and CDR2 (germline): SGHRS, YFSETQ. V was trimmed by 0 bases and J by 3 bases, leaving 4 bases between them. The CDR3 consists of 12 residues.

This chain uses TRBV5-6 with TRBJ2-2; TRBD2 matches 8 bases. Germline loops: CDR1 SGHDT, CDR2 YYEEEE. Unmatched junction bases numbered 9, after V lost 4 bases and J lost 7 bases. The CDR3 runs 15 residues. The CDR3 DNA sequence: TGTGCCAGCAGCCGCCCCAGCGGGGGTGACGGGGAGCTGTTTTTT. Protein sequence: CASSRPSGGDGELFF.

The chain recombines TRBV24-1 with TRBJ2-5; TRBD1 aligns across 8 bases. Trimming cost V 2 bases and J 6 bases; bases outside gene matches: 10. CDR1 and CDR2 (germline): KGHDR, SFDVKD. The CDR3 is 16 residues long. CDR3 nucleotides: TGTGCCACCAGTGATTGGGCCCGACAGGGGACGCAGACCCAGTACTTC. Translation: CATSDWARQGTQTQYF.

This clone was seen a single time. This chain joins TRBV25-1 and TRBJ1-5; perhaps TRBD1 as D (6 bases). Germline V gives CDR1 MGHDK, CDR2 SYGVNS. The CDR3 length is 14 residues. Trimming left V 5 bases short and J 5 bases short, with 13 bases between. In DNA form, the CDR3 reads TGTGCCAGCAGTCCGGCAGGGGCCTATCAGCCCCAGCATTTT. This translates into CASSPAGAYQPQHF.

The rearrangement links TRBV12-3 or TRBV12-4 to TRBJ1-4; no clear D gene. This CDR3 region has 13 residues. V gave up 5 bases and J gave up 10 bases, with 14 bases separating them. The CDR3 sequence: CASSPEGLGKLFF. The CDR3 nucleotides are TGTGCCAGCAGTCCTGAAGGGTTGGGAAAACTGTTTTTT.

V gene TRBV5-1 combines with J gene TRBJ1-6; D is possibly TRBD1 (6 bases). V was trimmed by 4 bases and J by 7 bases, leaving 12 bases between them. Germline loops: CDR1 SGHRS, CDR2 YFSETQ. The CDR3 has 14 residues. CDR3 DNA sequence: TGCGCCAGCAGCCCACAGGGAAGCAATTCACCCCTCCACTTT. It is translated as CASSPQGSNSPLHF.

The chain couples TRBV12-3 or TRBV12-4 to TRBJ1-1; no firm D call. The CDR3 totals 12 residues. V was shortened by 4 bases and J by 7 bases, with 10 bases between the two germline ends. The CDR3 loop reads CASSYPRGEAFF. DNA of the CDR3: TGTGCCAGCAGTTACCCCCGGGGTGAAGCTTTCTTT.

This clone was counted a single time. The chain recombines TRBV7-9 with TRBJ2-1; 7 positions match TRBD1. Germline CDR1 reads SEHNR; CDR2 reads FQNEAQ (reference sequence). J was trimmed by 9 bases and V by 8 bases; bases with no gene match: 22. This CDR3 is 17 amino acids long. The CDR3 coding sequence is TGTGCCAGCGCCTACCCGGTTCGTGCGCCGACAGGGCGTGAGCAGTTCTTC. It encodes CASAYPVRAPTGREQFF.

Here the CDR3 DNA reads TGTGCCAGTAGTATCGGGGGTCTCAGGGCCGGAACCGGGGAGCTGTTTTTT. Protein: CASSIGGLRAGTGELFF. The V gene is TRBV19, the J gene TRBJ2-2; D possibly corresponds to TRBD2 (6 bases). The V and J ends lost 3 bases and 5 bases respectively, with 19 bases between them. Germline V gene lookup returns CDR1 LNHDA and CDR2 SQIVND (reference sequence). This CDR3 comprises 17 residues.

The gene calls are TRBV5-1 and TRBJ2-1; D unclear. This CDR3 has 16 amino acids. V shed 4 bases and J shed 0 bases, with 14 bases lying between them. CDR1 is SGHRS and CDR2 is YFSETQ in the germline V gene. CDR3 region: CASSPVVRSSYNEQFF. CDR3 bases: TGCGCCAGCAGCCCCGTTGTCAGATCCTCCTACAATGAGCAGTTCTTC.

The rearrangement joins TRBV7-9 to TRBJ2-1; TRBD1 aligns across 9 bases. The germline CDR1 and CDR2 sequences are SEHNR and FQNEAQ (reference sequence). There are 17 residues in the CDR3. J gave up 7 bases and V 0 bases, and 10 bases lay outside the gene matches. The CDR3 bases are TGTGCCAGCAGCTTAGCGGACGGGACAGGGATGAGGAATGAGCAGTTCTTC. Its protein is CASSLADGTGMRNEQFF.

The rearrangement joins TRBV2 to TRBJ2-2; 9 bases map to TRBD1. The CDR3 covers 15 residues. Germline CDR1 and CDR2: SNHLY and FYNNEI. V was pared by 4 bases and J by 4 bases, with 4 bases of the junction left unmatched. The DNA for the CDR3 is TGTGCCAGCAGTGCTGACAGGGGGGGCACCGGGGAGCTGTTTTTT. Translating gives CASSADRGGTGELFF. The full variable domain, completed using reference TRBV2 and TRBJ2-2, is EPEVTQTPSHQVTQMGQEVILRCVPISNHLYFYWYRQILGQKVEFLVSFYNNEISEKSEIFDDQFSVERPDGSNFTLKIRSTKLEDSAMYFCASSADRGGTGELFFGEGSRLTVL.

This chain joins TRBV2 and TRBJ1-1; D is possibly TRBD1 (5 bases). V lost 6 bases to trimming and J lost 1 base, with 9 bases between them. Germline V gene data show CDR1 as SNHLY and CDR2 as FYNNEI. CDR3 size: 13 residues. The CDR3 loop reads CASRAQGNTEAFF. Here the CDR3 DNA reads TGTGCCAGCAGAGCCCAGGGGAACACTGAAGCTTTCTTT.

The genes are TRBV13 and TRBJ2-5, with 8 bases aligning to TRBD2. CDR3 length: 15 residues. V lost 1 base and J lost 5; bases outside the gene matches: 6. Germline loops: CDR1 PRHDT, CDR2 FYEKMQ (reference sequence). As DNA, the CDR3 is TGTGCCAGCAGCTTAGAAACTAGCGGAGGGGAGACCCAGTACTTC. It specifies CASSLETSGGETQYF.

The chain is built from TRBV7-8 and TRBJ1-1, with D possibly matching TRBD1 (5 bases). Per the germline V gene, CDR1 is SGHVS and CDR2 is FQNEAQ. The V gene lost 1 base and the J gene lost 4 bases, with 7 bases spanning the gap. The CDR3 length is 13 residues. For the CDR3, the DNA is TGTGCCAGCAGCTTAGTAGGGGTCACTGAAGCTTTCTTT. Protein product: CASSLVGVTEAFF.

This clone was observed a few times. The sample has other DNA sequences that encode this CDR3 too. The J gene is TRBJ2-1, the V gene TRBV5-1, with a tentative D call TRBD1 (5 bases). Trimming shortened V by 1 base and J by 7 bases, and 6 bases separated the two germline ends. This CDR3 has 12 residues. Germline-derived CDR1 and CDR2 are SGHRS and YFSETQ. The CDR3 coding sequence is TGCGCCAGCAGCTTGTCAGGGAATGAGCAGTTCTTC. It is translated as CASSLSGNEQFF.